A single sample gave rise to the 15 T cell receptor beta chains below, sequenced in a study of blood T cell repertoires in COVID-19. This table comes from immunoSEQ multiplex PCR, and its TCRdb copy is limited to in-frame clones, with some not included. Among a few hundred thousand clones, 89% were seen once, and the ten largest hold approximately 3%. The source material was peripheral blood. These receptors all come from a woman aged 30 to 39 with COVID-19, enrolled during active disease.

This clone appeared a single time. V gene TRBV7-2 combines with J gene TRBJ2-5, with 7 nucleotides matching TRBD2. Germline V gene sequence: CDR1 SGHTA, CDR2 FQGNSA. The junction had 10 bases not matched to a gene; V was cut back by 1 base and J by 5 bases. This CDR3 region has 16 residues. DNA of the CDR3: TGTGCCAGCAGCTTAGTAAAGAGCGGGGCGGGGGAGACCCAGTACTTC. It encodes CASSLVKSGAGETQYF.

This chain links TRBV2 with TRBJ2-1; TRBD2 agrees at 9 bases. This CDR3 has 17 residues. V was pared by 4 bases and J by 7 bases, with 14 bases of the junction left unmatched. CDR1 is SNHLY and CDR2 is FYNNEI in the germline V gene. In nucleotides, the CDR3 is TGTGCCAGCAGTGCGATGAACGCGGCGGGAGGGCGGAATGAGCAGTTCTTC. Its protein product is CASSAMNAAGGRNEQFF.

V is TRBV6-2 or TRBV6-3 and J is TRBJ2-1; no clear D. V gave up 2 bases and J gave up 3 bases, with 11 bases separating them. The CDR3 loop spans 15 amino acids. From germline, CDR1 is MNHEY and CDR2 SVGEGT. CDR3 coding DNA: TGTGCCAGCAGTTACGGTTCCGCGAGCTACAATGAGCAGTTCTTC. Translating gives CASSYGSASYNEQFF.

In nucleotides, the CDR3 is TGCGCCAGCAGCCTAACGGACAGGGGATCGGAGACCCAGTACTTC. Its translation is CASSLTDRGSETQYF. This chain joins TRBV4-1 and TRBJ2-5, with 9 bases identical to TRBD1. The germline V gene has CDR1 MGHRA and CDR2 YSYEKL. The CDR3 spans 15 residues. J was trimmed by 5 bases and V by 4 bases; bases with no gene match: 8.

The CDR3 loop is CASSPSGQGYEQYV. The CDR3 DNA reads as TGTGCCAGCAGCCCCTCGGGACAAGGCTACGAGCAGTACGTC. V and J are TRBV3-1 (or the pseudogene TRBV3-2) and TRBJ2-7; perhaps TRBD1 as D (6 bases). Germline V gene sequence: CDR1 LGHDT, CDR2 YNNKEL (reference sequence). Trimming stripped 4 bases from V and 3 bases from J, with 13 bases between. The CDR3 runs 14 residues.

This clone was recorded a few times. The chain recombines TRBV11-3 with TRBJ2-1, with 7 bases aligning to TRBD2. The CDR3 runs 18 residues. CDR1 and CDR2 from the germline V gene are SGHNT and YENEEA. J gave up 5 bases and V 0 bases, and 13 bases lay outside the gene matches. As DNA, the CDR3 is TGTGCCAGCAGCTTAGATGGGTGGTCGGGAGGAGATAACAATGAGCAGTTCTTC. This translates into CASSLDGWSGGDNNEQFF.

The chain joins TRBV5-1 to TRBJ1-1, with a tentative D call TRBD1 (5 bases). Germline V CDR1 and CDR2: SGHRS, YFSETQ. The CDR3 contains 14 residues. V lost 3 bases and J lost 4, with 13 bases in between. This CDR3 is CASSSGGLGTEAFF. The DNA for the CDR3 is TGCGCCAGCAGCTCTGGGGGGTTGGGCACTGAAGCTTTCTTT.

The J gene is TRBJ2-3, the V gene TRBV6-1; D gene ambiguous. This CDR3 has 14 amino acids. Germline V gene sequence: CDR1 MNHNS, CDR2 SASEGT. Deletions cut 2 bases from V and 4 bases from J, with 10 bases between. For the CDR3, the DNA is TGTGCCAGCAGTGAACTGTCAGGTTCAGATACGCAGTATTTT. Residues: CASSELSGSDTQYF.

The rearrangement joins TRBV27 to TRBJ2-1; 11 nucleotides align to TRBD2. V lost 1 base and J lost 5; bases outside the gene matches: 10. The CDR3 consists of 18 residues. Germline CDR1 is MNHEY and CDR2 is SMNVEV (reference sequence). The CDR3 DNA follows: TGTGCCAGCAGTTTATACGTCACGACTAGCGGGAACCACAATGAGCAGTTCTTC. Translated: CASSLYVTTSGNHNEQFF.

The chain employs TRBV5-6 and TRBJ1-1; possibly TRBD1 for D (5 bases). The CDR3 is 12 residues long. Trimming took off 0 bases at V and 7 bases at J, with 7 bases between the two ends. From germline, CDR1 is SGHDT and CDR2 YYEEEE. CDR3 protein: CASSLGQGEAFF. The CDR3 DNA is TGTGCCAGCAGCTTGGGGCAGGGTGAAGCTTTCTTT.

This clone has only a few counts. The chain employs TRBV24-1 and TRBJ2-3; 11 bases agree with TRBD1. Germline V gene sequence: CDR1 KGHDR, CDR2 SFDVKD. CDR3 length: 13 amino acids. Written as DNA, the CDR3 is TGTGCTGCCGGGACAGGGGGATCAGATACGCAGTATTTT. This gives the protein CAAGTGGSDTQYF.

The chain combines TRBV7-9 with TRBJ2-7; tentatively, D is TRBD1 (5 bases). Trimming left V 0 bases short and J 7 bases short, with 7 bases between. Germline CDR1 reads SEHNR; CDR2 reads FQNEAQ (reference sequence). This CDR3 region has 12 residues. The CDR3 nucleotides are TGTGCCAGCAGCTTAGCGCAGGGTGAGCAGTACTTC. Its protein is CASSLAQGEQYF. The variable domain in full, with the rest retrieved from reference TRBV7-9 and TRBJ2-7, is DTGVSQNPRHKITKRGQNVTFRCDPISEHNRLYWYRQTLGQGPEFLTYFQNEAQLEKSRLLSDRFSAERPKGSFSTLEIQRTEQGDSAMYLCASSLAQGEQYFGPGTRLTVT.

The chain joins TRBV24-1 to TRBJ1-4, with TRBD1 identical over 9 bases. V was pared by 4 bases and J by 8 bases, with 4 bases of the junction left unmatched. The CDR3 has 14 amino acids. CDR1 KGHDR and CDR2 SFDVKD come from the germline V gene. The CDR3 DNA follows: TGTGCCACCAGTGACCGGACAGGGGAGGAAAAACTGTTTTTT. The encoded protein is CATSDRTGEEKLFF.

This clone has a single count. V usage is TRBV13 and J usage is TRBJ2-3, with TRBD2 identical over 10 bases. This CDR3 comprises 21 residues. V was clipped by 1 base and J by 4 bases; unmatched bases: 20. Germline lookup yields CDR1 PRHDT and CDR2 FYEKMQ (reference sequence). The CDR3 loop reads CASSLAGWASGGLPGADTQYF. CDR3 nucleotides: TGTGCCAGCAGCTTAGCGGGCTGGGCTAGCGGGGGACTACCGGGGGCAGATACGCAGTATTTT.

The chain combines TRBV7-2 with TRBJ2-5; 8 bases match TRBD2. Germline trimming cut 5 bases from V and 4 bases from J; bases unmatched to any gene: 12. Germline-derived CDR1 and CDR2 are SGHTA and FQGNSA. The CDR3 is 16 amino acids. CDR3 sequence (DNA): TGTGCCAGCAGCCCGCCTAGGCGGGGGGTGGGAGAGACCCAGTACTTC. It translates to CASSPPRRGVGETQYF.